The 20 T cell receptor beta chains given below trace back to one sample, sequenced in a study of spatial heterogeneity in lung cancer. Time point indicated: sample taken at primary tumor resection. TCRdb re-analysed the 5' RACE reads in MiXCR, keeping a single row per CDR3 protein. The data show 10,000 to 15,000 distinct CDR3 sequences, approximately 4% seen once. The sequenced sample was PBMCs, obtained at surgery. Receptors were obtained from a male donor with early-stage non-small cell lung cancer.

This clonotype has at least ten counts. The rearrangement links TRBV21-1 to TRBJ1-2; the tabulated D call, TRBD1, remains unverified against the DNA. TRBV21-1 is a pseudogene segment. This CDR3 region has 11 residues. DNA of the CDR3: TGTGCCGGAGCCCGGGTCTATGGCTACACCTTC. As protein: CAGARVYGYTF.

This clonotype was detected many times. The CDR3 coding sequence is TGTGCCAGCAGTTTTCCCAGGGGGTCTGGCACAGATACGCAGTATTTT. This gives the protein CASSFPRGSGTDTQYF. The J gene is TRBJ2-3, the V gene TRBV12-3 or TRBV12-4; the match to TRBD1 covers 7 bases. Losses at the gene ends were 3 bases for V and 1 base for J; bases not matched to a gene: 7. The CDR3 length is 16 residues.

This clonotype was detected ten times or more. The chain links TRBV2 to TRBJ1-1; D gene uncertain. Germline V gene data show CDR1 as SNHLY and CDR2 as FYNNEI. CDR3 length: 12 residues. V dropped 10 bases and J dropped 5 bases, with 14 bases sitting between them. In DNA, the CDR3 is TGTGCCACCCAACACAGTGGGACTGAAGCTTTCTTT. Translated, it gives CATQHSGTEAFF.

This clonotype was counted ten times or more. J is TRBJ2-7 and V is TRBV18; tentatively, D is TRBD2 (5 bases). Trimming cost V 4 bases and J 2 bases, with 12 bases left between them. Germline V gene data show CDR1 as KGHSH and CDR2 as LQKENI. The CDR3 is made up of 14 amino acids. The CDR3 loop reads CASSRASQTYEQYF. The CDR3 DNA reads as TGTGCCAGCTCACGGGCTAGCCAGACCTACGAGCAGTACTTC.

Many counts were recorded for this clonotype. V and J are TRBV4-3 and TRBJ2-6; D possibly corresponds to TRBD1 (5 bases). The length of the CDR3 is 21 residues. Germline-derived CDR1 and CDR2 are LGHNA and YSLEER. The germline V and J ends were trimmed by 0 bases and 0 bases, with 21 bases remaining between them. This chain's CDR3 is CASSQDPTYGALNSGANVLTF. Written as DNA, the CDR3 is TGCGCCAGCAGCCAAGACCCCACCTATGGGGCCTTAAACTCTGGGGCCAACGTCCTGACTTTC.

Only a few counts were recorded for this clonotype. The chain combines TRBV15 with TRBJ2-3; D unresolved. Germline loops: CDR1 LNHNV, CDR2 YYDKDF (reference sequence). V lost 3 bases and J lost 4, with 14 bases in between. CDR3 length: 15 amino acids. CDR3 amino acids: CATSSPMGSSDTQYF. In DNA, the CDR3 is TGTGCCACCAGCAGCCCAATGGGGTCCTCAGATACGCAGTATTTT.

This clonotype occurred a few times. This chain joins TRBV7-9 and TRBJ2-7; 9 positions agree with TRBD1. Germline values: CDR1 SEHNR, CDR2 FQNEAQ (reference sequence). V shed 3 bases and J 5 bases; nucleotides not matched to a gene: 11. CDR3 length equals 16 residues. The CDR3 DNA follows: TGTGCCAGCAGCTTCGGCCGGGACAGGGTTTTCGACGAGCAGTACTTC. It is translated as CASSFGRDRVFDEQYF. The whole variable domain, remainder taken from reference TRBV7-9 and TRBJ2-7, is DTGVSQNPRHKITKRGQNVTFRCDPISEHNRLYWYRQTLGQGPEFLTYFQNEAQLEKSRLLSDRFSAERPKGSFSTLEIQRTEQGDSAMYLCASSFGRDRVFDEQYFGPGTRLTVT.

This clonotype appeared many times. This chain connects TRBV19 to TRBJ2-3; 8 nucleotides agree with TRBD1. CDR1 and CDR2 from the germline V gene are LNHDA and SQIVND (reference sequence). The CDR3 is 16 residues long. The V and J ends lost 4 bases and 2 bases, in that order; junction bases with no gene match: 8. The DNA of the CDR3 is TGTGCCAGTAGTAGTGGCGGGGACAGGAACACAGATACGCAGTATTTT. This encodes CASSSGGDRNTDTQYF.

Many counts were recorded for this clonotype. V is TRBV20-1 and J is TRBJ2-3; D is possibly TRBD2 (6 bases). V was shortened by 4 bases and J by 6 bases, with 26 bases between the two germline ends. Germline assignment: CDR1 DFQATT and CDR2 SNEGSKA (reference sequence). The CDR3 totals 17 residues. This CDR3 reads CSATSSGVNTPGDTQYF. DNA for the CDR3: TGCAGTGCTACCTCATCGGGGGTTAATACTCCCGGGGATACGCAGTATTTT.

This chain joins TRBV6-2 or TRBV6-3 and TRBJ2-7; no definite D call. V gave up 2 bases and J gave up 0 bases, with 20 bases separating them. Germline V lookup: CDR1 MNHEY, CDR2 SVGEGT. The CDR3 is made up of 18 amino acids. CDR3 loop: CASSYPSPPGHRSYEQYF. The CDR3 DNA follows: TGTGCCAGCAGTTACCCGAGCCCCCCAGGTCATCGCTCCTACGAGCAGTACTTC.

This clonotype has at least ten counts. The V and J genes are TRBV6-1 and TRBJ2-6; 7 nucleotides match TRBD2. V shed 4 bases and J 0 bases; nucleotides not matched to a gene: 0. This CDR3 spans 15 amino acids. CDR1 and CDR2 from the germline V gene are MNHNS and SASEGT. In DNA form, the CDR3 reads TGTGCCAGCAGTGGCGGGAGCTCTGGGGCCAACGTCCTGACTTTC. Protein: CASSGGSSGANVLTF.

This clonotype was detected many times. The chain carries TRBV9 and TRBJ2-5; either TRBD1 or TRBD2 may supply D (5 bases each). V was clipped by 2 bases and J by 1 base, with 6 bases between them. The CDR3 consists of 13 residues. Germline-derived CDR1 and CDR2 are SGDLS and YYNGEE. The DNA of the CDR3 is TGTGCCAGCAGCGTGGGGGTCCAAGAGACCCAGTACTTC. Translated: CASSVGVQETQYF.

This clonotype has a count of ten or more. The chain has TRBV27 and TRBJ2-7, with D possibly TRBD1 on 6 matching bases. This CDR3 spans 13 amino acids. Per the germline V gene, CDR1 is MNHEY and CDR2 is SMNVEV (reference sequence). V dropped 7 bases and J dropped 5 bases, with 15 bases sitting between them. In DNA, the CDR3 is TGTGCCAGCACTTCTCCCAGGGGCGACGAGCAGTACTTC. Translating it yields CASTSPRGDEQYF.

There are a few counts of this clonotype. The chain recombines TRBV5-1 with TRBJ2-5; 8 bases are a match to TRBD2. Trimming removed 4 bases from V and 1 base from J; junction bases left unmatched: 6. The CDR3 contains 15 residues. Germline values: CDR1 SGHRS, CDR2 YFSETQ. CDR3 coding DNA: TGCGCCAGCAGCCCGGTGCTAGCGGGCCAAGAGACCCAGTACTTC. Protein sequence: CASSPVLAGQETQYF.

This clonotype was seen many times. The V gene is TRBV5-4, the J gene TRBJ1-1; D possibly corresponds to TRBD1 (5 bases). This CDR3 has 14 amino acids. Germline CDR1 SGHNT, CDR2 YYREEE (reference sequence). The V and J ends lost 0 bases and 1 base respectively, with 7 bases between them. The CDR3 is CASSLAGGNTEAFF. CDR3 DNA: TGTGCCAGCAGCTTGGCCGGGGGGAACACTGAAGCTTTCTTT.

This clonotype was picked up many times. The chain joins TRBV28 to TRBJ2-3; D gene uncertain. The CDR3 consists of 14 residues. Trimming cost V 4 bases and J 3 bases, with 11 bases left between them. Germline V gene sequence: CDR1 MDHEN, CDR2 SYDVKM. CDR3 sequence reads: CASSSPGSTDTQYF. CDR3 DNA sequence: TGTGCCAGCAGTTCCCCAGGCTCAACAGATACGCAGTATTTT.

Many counts were recorded for this clonotype. The chain recombines TRBV19 with TRBJ1-4; 7 bases are shared with TRBD1. Per the germline V gene, CDR1 is LNHDA and CDR2 is SQIVND (reference sequence). V gave up 6 bases and J gave up 15 bases; unmatched junction bases: 19. CDR3 size: 15 residues. In DNA, the CDR3 is TGTGCCAGTAGCCCCCGGGACAGCCGATCTCAGGGGGTGTTTTTT. Translating it yields CASSPRDSRSQGVFF.

There are many counts of this clonotype. The rearrangement uses TRBV11-2 and TRBJ2-7; the match to TRBD1 covers 11 bases. The length of the CDR3 is 15 residues. J gave up 7 bases and V 0 bases, and 5 bases lay outside the gene matches. Germline values: CDR1 SGHAT, CDR2 FQNNGV. CDR3 sequence reads: CASSLDWDRGGEQYF. The CDR3 coding sequence is TGTGCCAGCAGCTTAGATTGGGACAGGGGGGGAGAGCAGTACTTC.

This clonotype was recorded many times. The rearrangement links TRBV20-1 to TRBJ2-3, with a weak D call TRBD2 (6 bases). The CDR3 is made up of 16 amino acids. Per germline, CDR1 DFQATT and CDR2 SNEGSKA (reference sequence). V was shortened by 0 bases and J by 4 bases, with 17 bases between the two germline ends. CDR3 amino acids: CSAREEGNPWADTQYF. CDR3 sequence (DNA): TGCAGTGCTAGAGAGGAGGGGAACCCCTGGGCAGATACGCAGTATTTT.

This clonotype occurred many times. The chain uses TRBV4-1 and TRBJ2-1, with D possibly TRBD2 on 5 matching bases. In germline, CDR1 is MGHRA, CDR2 YSYEKL. V was pared by 1 base and J by 7 bases, with 11 bases between. The CDR3 sequence is 14 residues long. CDR3 region: CASSQALTGNEQFF. The CDR3 bases are TGCGCCAGCAGCCAAGCTCTAACGGGGAATGAGCAGTTCTTC.